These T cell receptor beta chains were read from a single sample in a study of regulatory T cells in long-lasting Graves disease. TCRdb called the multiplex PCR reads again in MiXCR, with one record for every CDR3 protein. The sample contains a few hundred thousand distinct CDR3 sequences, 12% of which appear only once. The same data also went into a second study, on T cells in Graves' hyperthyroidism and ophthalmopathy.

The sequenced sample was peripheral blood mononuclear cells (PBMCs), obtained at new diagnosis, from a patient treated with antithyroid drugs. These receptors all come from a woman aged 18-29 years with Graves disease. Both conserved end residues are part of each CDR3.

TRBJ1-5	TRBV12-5	CASGRTGLPDQPQHF
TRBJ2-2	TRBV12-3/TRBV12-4	CASWEGVNTGELFF
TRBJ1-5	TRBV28	CASSQIGRVKFGQPQHF
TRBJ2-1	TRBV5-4	CASSSGTSAVEGQFF
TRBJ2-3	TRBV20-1	CSARKARTDTQYF
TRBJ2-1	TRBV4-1	CASSQLGLGQQFF
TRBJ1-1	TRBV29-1	CSVHSNRENTEAFF
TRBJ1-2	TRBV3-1	CASSQVEGNYGYTF
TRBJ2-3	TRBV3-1	CASSQEPGGRNTDTQYF
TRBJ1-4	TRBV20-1	CSARDDRGLNEKLFF
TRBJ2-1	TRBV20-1	CSARSGWTGKGSYNEQFF
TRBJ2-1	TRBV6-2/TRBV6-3	CASSYLFLGGVHNEQFF
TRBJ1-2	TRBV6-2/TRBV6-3	CASTPDDRWGYTF
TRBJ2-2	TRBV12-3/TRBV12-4	CASSLLGIGPKVRSGELFF
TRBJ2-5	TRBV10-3	CAISLGGAEETQYF
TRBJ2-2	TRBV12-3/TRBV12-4	CASSPPGELFF
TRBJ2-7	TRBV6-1	CASTYGGLAGYEQYF
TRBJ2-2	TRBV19	CASIGRDTGELFF
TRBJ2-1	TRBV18	CASSPKGLAGGLYNEQFF
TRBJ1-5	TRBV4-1	CASSQDLVGPQHF
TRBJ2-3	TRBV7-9	CASRQEGAASTDTQYF
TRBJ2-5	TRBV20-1	CSARSRSRDRHQTQYF
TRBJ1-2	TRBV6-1	CASSEGVEGQFHSYGYTF
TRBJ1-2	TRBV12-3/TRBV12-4	CASSPRPGHAYGYTF
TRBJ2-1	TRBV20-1	CSARLYVGSNEQFF
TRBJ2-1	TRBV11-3	CASSQERNEQFF
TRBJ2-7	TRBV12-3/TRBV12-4	CASSQAGVTYEQYF
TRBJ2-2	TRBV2	CASRGQRNTGELFF